A single sample gave rise to the 9 T cell receptor beta chains below, sequenced in a study of cytomegalovirus exposure and HLA in healthy donors. The PCR had 60 Vbeta and 13 Jbeta primers. Produced via immunoSEQ multiplex PCR; TCRdb's table is partial and in-frame only. The sample carries roughly 100,000 clones, roughly 76% recorded once. The sequenced sample was PBMCs. Receptors were obtained from a man aged 25-45 years in good health and CMV-seropositive.

This chain uses TRBV5-4 with TRBJ1-2, with 7 bases fitting TRBD1. V shed 0 bases and J 5 bases; nucleotides not matched to a gene: 10. Germline V gene lookup returns CDR1 SGHNT and CDR2 YYREEE (reference sequence). This CDR3 has 16 residues. Here the CDR3 DNA reads TGTGCCAGCAGCTTGGTCCGGGACAGCTCTTTATATGGCTACACCTTC. Its protein product is CASSLVRDSSLYGYTF.

The chain uses TRBV5-5 and TRBJ1-4, with D possibly being TRBD1 (6 bases). This CDR3 is built from 17 residues. Trimming pared 0 bases from V and 6 bases from J, leaving 18 bases between. Germline values: CDR1 SGHKS, CDR2 YYEKEE (reference sequence). CDR3 protein: CASSLVWTVGIDEKLFF. The CDR3 DNA is TGTGCCAGCAGCTTGGTCTGGACAGTGGGAATCGATGAAAAACTGTTTTTT.

V is TRBV13 and J is TRBJ2-3, with a tentative D call TRBD2 (7 bases). This CDR3 region has 13 residues. Germline loops: CDR1 PRHDT, CDR2 FYEKMQ (reference sequence). The V end was cut by 5 bases, the J end by 3 bases, with 9 bases between. CDR3 in DNA: TGTGCCAGCAGCCGGGGGGCTACAGATACGCAGTATTTT. Its protein is CASSRGATDTQYF.

The rearrangement uses TRBV6-1 and TRBJ1-2; a weak D match, TRBD1 (6 bases). CDR1 is MNHNS, CDR2 SASEGT, per germline. The CDR3 consists of 12 residues. The V gene lost 6 bases and the J gene lost 6 bases, with 11 bases spanning the gap. CDR3 nucleotides: TGTGCCAGCAGCACAGGGACGGATGGCTACACCTTC. It encodes CASSTGTDGYTF.

This clone turned up a few times. This sequence joins TRBV2 and TRBJ2-5; a weak D match, TRBD1 (5 bases). Germline CDR1 reads SNHLY; CDR2 reads FYNNEI. CDR3 length equals 15 residues. Trimming shortened V by 3 bases and J by 1 base, and 12 bases separated the two germline ends. CDR3 residues: CASSEPTDPQETQYF. The CDR3 coding sequence is TGTGCCAGCAGTGAGCCGACAGACCCCCAAGAGACCCAGTACTTC.

The V gene is TRBV6-6, the J gene TRBJ1-4, with a tentative D call TRBD1 (6 bases). The germline V and J ends were trimmed by 2 bases and 0 bases, with 10 bases remaining between them. The CDR3 runs to 16 residues. Germline CDR1 is MNHNY and CDR2 is SVGAGI (reference sequence). The chain's CDR3 is CASSYGQTATNEKLFF. The DNA for the CDR3 is TGTGCCAGCAGTTACGGACAGACAGCAACTAATGAAAAACTGTTTTTT.

The J gene is TRBJ1-5, the V gene TRBV18, with 7 bases lining up with TRBD1. Germline CDR1 is KGHSH and CDR2 is LQKENI. Trimming removed 6 bases from V and 5 bases from J; junction bases left unmatched: 13. The CDR3 has 16 residues. CDR3: CASSDLTGAAHQPQHF. The CDR3 region has the DNA TGTGCCAGCTCGGATCTAACAGGGGCGGCTCATCAGCCCCAGCATTTT.

The gene calls are TRBV6-5 and TRBJ2-1; D is possibly TRBD1 (6 bases). Germline CDR1 MNHEY, CDR2 SVGAGI. The ends were cut back, 4 bases at V and 9 bases at J, with 7 bases in the middle. The CDR3 is made up of 11 amino acids. This chain's CDR3 is CASSLGAEQFF. CDR3 bases: TGTGCCAGCAGTTTGGGGGCTGAGCAGTTCTTC.

The chain has TRBV4-1 and TRBJ1-2; TRBD1 matches at 9 bases. The V gene's germline CDR1 is MGHRA and CDR2 YSYEKL. The V segment lost 2 bases and the J segment 3 bases; nucleotides outside the gene matches: 7. This CDR3 region has 16 residues. The CDR3 DNA is TGCGCCAGCAGCCAACCCGGGACAGGGAAAGACTATGGCTACACCTTC. Protein product: CASSQPGTGKDYGYTF.